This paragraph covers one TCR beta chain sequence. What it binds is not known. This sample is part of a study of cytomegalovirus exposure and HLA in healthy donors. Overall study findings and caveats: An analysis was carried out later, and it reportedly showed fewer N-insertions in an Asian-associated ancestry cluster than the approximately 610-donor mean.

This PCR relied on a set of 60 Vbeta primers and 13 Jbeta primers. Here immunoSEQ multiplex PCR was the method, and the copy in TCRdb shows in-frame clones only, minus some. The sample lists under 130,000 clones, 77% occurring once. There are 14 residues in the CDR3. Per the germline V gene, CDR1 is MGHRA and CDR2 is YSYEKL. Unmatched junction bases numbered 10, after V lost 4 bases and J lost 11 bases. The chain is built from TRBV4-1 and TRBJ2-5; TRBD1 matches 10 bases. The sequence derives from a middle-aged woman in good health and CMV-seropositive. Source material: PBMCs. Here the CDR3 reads CASSPDPGQGTQYF. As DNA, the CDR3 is TGCGCCAGCAGCCCAGATCCGGGACAGGGGACACAGTACTTC.